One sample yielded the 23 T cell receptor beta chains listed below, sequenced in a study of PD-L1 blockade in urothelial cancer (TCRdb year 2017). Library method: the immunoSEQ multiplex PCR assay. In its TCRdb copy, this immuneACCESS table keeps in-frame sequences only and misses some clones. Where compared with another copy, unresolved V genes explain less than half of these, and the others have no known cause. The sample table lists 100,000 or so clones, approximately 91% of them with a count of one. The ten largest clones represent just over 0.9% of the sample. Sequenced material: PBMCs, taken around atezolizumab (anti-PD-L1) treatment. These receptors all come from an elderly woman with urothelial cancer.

CDR3: CASSLEGLAVPYEQYF. CDR3 coding DNA: TGTGCCAGCAGCTTGGAGGGACTAGCGGTTCCCTACGAGCAGTACTTC. J is TRBJ2-7 and V is TRBV5-6, with 11 bases fitting TRBD2. Unmatched junction bases numbered 4, after V lost 0 bases and J lost 2 bases. Germline-derived CDR1 and CDR2 are SGHDT and YYEEEE. The CDR3 is 16 residues long.

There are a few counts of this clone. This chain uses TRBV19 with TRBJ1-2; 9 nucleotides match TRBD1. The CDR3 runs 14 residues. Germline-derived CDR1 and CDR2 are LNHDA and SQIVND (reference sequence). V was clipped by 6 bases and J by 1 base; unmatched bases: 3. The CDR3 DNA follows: TGTGCCAGTAGCGGGACAGGGCGTAACTATGGCTACACCTTC. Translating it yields CASSGTGRNYGYTF.

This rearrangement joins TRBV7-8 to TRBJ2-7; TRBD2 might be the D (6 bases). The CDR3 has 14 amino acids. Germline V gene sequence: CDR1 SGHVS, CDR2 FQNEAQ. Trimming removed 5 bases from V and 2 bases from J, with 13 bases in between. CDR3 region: CASSQTSGAYEQYF. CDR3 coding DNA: TGTGCCAGCAGCCAAACGTCGGGGGCCTACGAGCAGTACTTC.

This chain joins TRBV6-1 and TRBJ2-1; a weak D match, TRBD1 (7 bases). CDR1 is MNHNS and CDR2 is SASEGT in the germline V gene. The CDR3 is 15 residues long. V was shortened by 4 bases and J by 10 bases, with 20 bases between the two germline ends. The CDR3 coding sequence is TGTGCCAGCAGTGGAACCAGGGGGAGGATTTTCGAGCAGTTCTTC. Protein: CASSGTRGRIFEQFF.

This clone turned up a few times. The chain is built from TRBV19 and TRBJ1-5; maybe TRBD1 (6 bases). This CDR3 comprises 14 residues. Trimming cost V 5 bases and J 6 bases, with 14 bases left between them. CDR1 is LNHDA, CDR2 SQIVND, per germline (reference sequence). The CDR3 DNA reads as TGTGCCAGTAGTCCAGGGGTTGGGGGTCAGCCCCAGCATTTT. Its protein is CASSPGVGGQPQHF.

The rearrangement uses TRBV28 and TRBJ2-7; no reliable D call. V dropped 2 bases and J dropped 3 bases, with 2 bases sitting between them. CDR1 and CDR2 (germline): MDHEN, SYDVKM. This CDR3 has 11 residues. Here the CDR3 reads CASSLRYEQYF. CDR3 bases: TGTGCCAGCAGTTTACGCTACGAGCAGTACTTC.

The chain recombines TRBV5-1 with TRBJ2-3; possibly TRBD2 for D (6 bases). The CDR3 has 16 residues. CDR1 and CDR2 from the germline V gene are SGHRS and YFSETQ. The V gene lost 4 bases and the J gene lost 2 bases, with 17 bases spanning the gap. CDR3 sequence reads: CASSPALWGDTDTQYF. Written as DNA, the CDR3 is TGCGCCAGCAGCCCCGCTTTGTGGGGGGACACAGATACGCAGTATTTT.

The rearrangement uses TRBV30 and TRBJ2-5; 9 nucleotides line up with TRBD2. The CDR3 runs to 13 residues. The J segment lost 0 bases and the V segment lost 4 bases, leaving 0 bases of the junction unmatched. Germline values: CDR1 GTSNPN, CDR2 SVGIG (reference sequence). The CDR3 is CAWTSGDQETQYF. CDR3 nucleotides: TGTGCCTGGACTAGCGGGGACCAAGAGACCCAGTACTTC.

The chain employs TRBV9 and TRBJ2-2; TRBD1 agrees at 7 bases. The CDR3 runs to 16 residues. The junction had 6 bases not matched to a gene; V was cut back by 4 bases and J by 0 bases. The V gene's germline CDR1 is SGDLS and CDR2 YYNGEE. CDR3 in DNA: TGTGCCAGCAGCTTTCTTGGGACAGCGAACACCGGGGAGCTGTTTTTT. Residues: CASSFLGTANTGELFF.

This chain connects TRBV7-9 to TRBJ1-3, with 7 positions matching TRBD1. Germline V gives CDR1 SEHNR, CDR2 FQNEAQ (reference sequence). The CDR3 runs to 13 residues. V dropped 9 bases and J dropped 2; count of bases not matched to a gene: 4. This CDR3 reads CASMTGPGNTIYF. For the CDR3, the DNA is TGTGCCAGTATGACAGGGCCTGGAAACACCATATATTTT. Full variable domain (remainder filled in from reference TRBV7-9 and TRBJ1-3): DTGVSQNPRHKITKRGQNVTFRCDPISEHNRLYWYRQTLGQGPEFLTYFQNEAQLEKSRLLSDRFSAERPKGSFSTLEIQRTEQGDSAMYLCASMTGPGNTIYFGEGSWLTVV.

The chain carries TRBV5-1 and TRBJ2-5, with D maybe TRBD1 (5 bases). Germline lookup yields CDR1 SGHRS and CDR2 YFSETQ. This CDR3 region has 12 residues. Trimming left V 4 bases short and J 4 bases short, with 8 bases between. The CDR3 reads CASSLDRETQYF. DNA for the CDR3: TGCGCCAGCAGCCTCGACAGAGAGACCCAGTACTTC.

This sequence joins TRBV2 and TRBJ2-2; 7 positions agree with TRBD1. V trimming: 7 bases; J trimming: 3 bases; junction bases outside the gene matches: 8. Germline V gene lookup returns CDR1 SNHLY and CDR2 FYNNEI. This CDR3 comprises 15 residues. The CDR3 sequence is CASKVGQVYTGELFF. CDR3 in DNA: TGTGCCAGCAAAGTAGGACAGGTTTACACCGGGGAGCTGTTTTTT.

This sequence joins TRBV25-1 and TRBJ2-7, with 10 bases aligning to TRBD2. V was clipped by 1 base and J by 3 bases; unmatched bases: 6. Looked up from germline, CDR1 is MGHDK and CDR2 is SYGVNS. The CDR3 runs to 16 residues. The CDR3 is CASSEWRTSGFYEQYF. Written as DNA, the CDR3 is TGTGCCAGCAGTGAATGGAGGACTAGCGGCTTCTACGAGCAGTACTTC.

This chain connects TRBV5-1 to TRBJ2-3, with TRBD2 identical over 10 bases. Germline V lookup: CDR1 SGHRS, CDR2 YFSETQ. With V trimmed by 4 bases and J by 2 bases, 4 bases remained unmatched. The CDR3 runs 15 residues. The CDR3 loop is CASSPSGRVTDTQYF. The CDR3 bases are TGCGCCAGCAGCCCCAGCGGGAGGGTCACAGATACGCAGTATTTT.

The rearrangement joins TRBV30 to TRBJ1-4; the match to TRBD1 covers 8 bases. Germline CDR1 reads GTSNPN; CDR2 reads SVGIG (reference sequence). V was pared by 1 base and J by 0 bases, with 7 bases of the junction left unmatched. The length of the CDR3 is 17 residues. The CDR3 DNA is TGTGCCTGGAGTGCGGACAGGGCGCCTGCAACTAATGAAAAACTGTTTTTT. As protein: CAWSADRAPATNEKLFF.

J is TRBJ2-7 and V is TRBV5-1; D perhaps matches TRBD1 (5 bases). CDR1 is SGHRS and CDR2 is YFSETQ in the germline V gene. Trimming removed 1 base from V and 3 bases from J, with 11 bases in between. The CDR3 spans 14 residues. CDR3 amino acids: CASSLSVRDYEQYF. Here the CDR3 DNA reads TGCGCCAGCAGCTTGAGCGTCAGGGACTACGAGCAGTACTTC.

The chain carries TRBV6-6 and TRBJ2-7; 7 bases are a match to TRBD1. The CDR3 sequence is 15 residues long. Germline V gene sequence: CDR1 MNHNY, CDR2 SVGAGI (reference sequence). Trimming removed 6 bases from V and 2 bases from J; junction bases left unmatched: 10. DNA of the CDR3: TGTGCCAGCAGCTATTTAGACAGGGCCCCCTACGAGCAGTACTTC. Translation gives CASSYLDRAPYEQYF.

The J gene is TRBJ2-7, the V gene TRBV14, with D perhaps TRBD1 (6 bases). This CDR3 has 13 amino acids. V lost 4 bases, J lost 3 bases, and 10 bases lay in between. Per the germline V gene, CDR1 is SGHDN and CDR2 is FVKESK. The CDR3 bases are TGTGCCAGCAGCCGAACGGACAGCTACGAGCAGTACTTC. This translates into CASSRTDSYEQYF.

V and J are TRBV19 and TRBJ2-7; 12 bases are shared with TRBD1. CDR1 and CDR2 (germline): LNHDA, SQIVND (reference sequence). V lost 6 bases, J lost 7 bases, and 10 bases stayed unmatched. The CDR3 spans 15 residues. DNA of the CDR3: TGTGCCAGTAGCATCTTGGGACAGGGGGCTTCAGAGCAGTACTTC. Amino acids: CASSILGQGASEQYF.

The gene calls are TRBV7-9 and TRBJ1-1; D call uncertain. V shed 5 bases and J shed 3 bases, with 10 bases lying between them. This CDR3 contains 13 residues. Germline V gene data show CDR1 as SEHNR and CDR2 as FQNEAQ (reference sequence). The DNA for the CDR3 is TGTGCCAGCAGCCCACCCGGTGACACTGAAGCTTTCTTT. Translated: CASSPPGDTEAFF.

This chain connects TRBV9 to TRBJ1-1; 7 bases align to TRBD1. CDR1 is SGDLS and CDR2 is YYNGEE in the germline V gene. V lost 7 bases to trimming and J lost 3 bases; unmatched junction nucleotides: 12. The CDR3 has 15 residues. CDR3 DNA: TGTGCCAGCGGACGCGGGGCAGGGGGAGACACTGAAGCTTTCTTT. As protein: CASGRGAGGDTEAFF.

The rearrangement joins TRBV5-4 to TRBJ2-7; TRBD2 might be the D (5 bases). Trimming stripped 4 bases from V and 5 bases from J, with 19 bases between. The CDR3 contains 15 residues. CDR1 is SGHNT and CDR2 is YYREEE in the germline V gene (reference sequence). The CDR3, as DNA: TGTGCCAGCAGCCCCCTCGGGGAGAGCGTCGACGAGCAGTACTTC. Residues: CASSPLGESVDEQYF. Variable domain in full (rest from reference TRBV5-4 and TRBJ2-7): ETGVTQSPTHLIKTRGQQVTLRCSSQSGHNTVSWYQQALGQGPQFIFQYYREEENGRGNFPPRFSGLQFPNYSSELNVNALELDDSALYLCASSPLGESVDEQYFGPGTRLTVT.

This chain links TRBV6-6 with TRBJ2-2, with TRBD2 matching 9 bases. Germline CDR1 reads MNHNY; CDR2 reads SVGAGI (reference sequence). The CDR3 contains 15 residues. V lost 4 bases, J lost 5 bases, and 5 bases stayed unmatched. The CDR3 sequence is CASSLLAGFTGELFF. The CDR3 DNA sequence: TGTGCCAGCAGTTTGCTAGCGGGATTTACCGGGGAGCTGTTTTTT.